Listed below are T cell receptor beta chains from one sample, sequenced in a study of shared clonotypes between healthy human individuals. Here immunoSEQ multiplex PCR was the method, and the copy in TCRdb shows in-frame clones only, minus some. The sample shows about 1.5 million clones, 98% of them seen only once. Material: naive CD4+ T cells sorted from blood. These receptors all stem from a man aged 25-45 years in good health. Each CDR3 is given with its conserved first and last residue. D genes are given only for firm matches. Where a row states a size, it is once, few, many or the class of an expanded clone; other rows omit it.

V gene	clone size	J gene	D gene	CDR3 protein	CDR3 DNA
TRBV28	NA	TRBJ1-5	NA	CASSLLNQPQHF	TGTGCCAGCAGTTTATTAAATCAGCCCCAGCATTTT
TRBV30	NA	TRBJ2-7	TRBD2	CAWTAGRVHEQYF	TGTGCCTGGACTGCCGGGAGGGTCCACGAGCAGTACTTC
TRBV5-6	NA	TRBJ2-5	TRBD1	CASSRTGAQETQYF	TGTGCCAGCAGCCGGACAGGGGCCCAAGAGACCCAGTACTTC
TRBV9	NA	TRBJ2-2	NA	CASRGNGKLFF	TGTGCCAGCAGGGGCAACGGGAAGCTGTTTTTT
TRBV7-9	NA	TRBJ2-2	NA	CASSLLIPGELFF	TGTGCCAGCAGCCTCTTAATCCCCGGGGAGCTGTTTTTT
TRBV18	NA	TRBJ2-2	TRBD2	CASSLTRTSGNTGELFF	TGTGCCAGCTCACTGACGAGGACTAGCGGTAACACCGGGGAGCTGTTTTTT
TRBV14	NA	TRBJ2-1	NA	CASSRGAGSYNEQFF	TGTGCCAGCAGCCGGGGGGCGGGGTCCTACAATGAGCAGTTCTTC
TRBV5-1	NA	TRBJ2-3	NA	CASSFSGSTDTQYF	TGCGCCAGCAGCTTCAGCGGTTCCACAGATACGCAGTATTTT
TRBV23-1	NA	TRBJ1-2	NA	CASSQDRPLWGYTF	TGCGCCAGCAGTCAAGACAGGCCCCTATGGGGCTACACCTTC
TRBV19	NA	TRBJ2-7	TRBD2	CASSISRGAALPPYEQYF	TGTGCCAGTAGTATTTCGCGGGGGGCGGCTTTACCCCCCTACGAGCAGTACTTC
TRBV19	once	TRBJ2-3	NA	CASQHPGHTTDTQYF	TGTGCCAGTCAGCACCCGGGACATACCACAGATACGCAGTATTTT
TRBV7-2	NA	TRBJ2-1	NA	CASSPTPALGEQFF	TGTGCCAGCAGCCCCACCCCGGCCTTGGGTGAGCAGTTCTTC
TRBV5-4	NA	TRBJ2-3	NA	CASSLGETRGTDTQYF	TGTGCCAGCAGCCTGGGAGAGACGAGAGGCACAGATACGCAGTATTTT
TRBV11-1	NA	TRBJ2-2	NA	CASSLVPGGNTGELFF	TGTGCCAGCAGCTTAGTTCCAGGAGGGAACACCGGGGAGCTGTTTTTT
TRBV19	NA	TRBJ2-2	NA	CASSLGGTNTGELFF	TGTGCCAGTAGTCTAGGAGGGACTAACACCGGGGAGCTGTTTTTT
TRBV10-3	NA	TRBJ2-1	TRBD2	CAITRTSGNEQFF	TGTGCCATCACTCGGACTAGCGGCAATGAGCAGTTCTTC
TRBV5-5	NA	TRBJ2-7	NA	CASSQDSRAYEQYF	TGTGCCAGCAGCCAGGACTCTCGGGCTTACGAGCAGTACTTC
TRBV10-2	NA	TRBJ1-1	NA	CASSEWTNTEAFF	TGCGCCAGCAGTGAGTGGACGAACACTGAAGCTTTCTTT
TRBV5-1	NA	TRBJ2-2	NA	CASSLTTALNTGELFF	TGCGCCAGCAGCTTGACGACGGCCCTGAACACCGGGGAGCTGTTTTTT
TRBV18	once	TRBJ2-2	NA	CASSPTQGPGELFF	TGTGCCAGCTCCCCCACCCAGGGACCCGGGGAGCTGTTTTTT
TRBV18	once	TRBJ1-5	NA	CASSPRNIGSNQPQHF	TGTGCCAGCTCACCGAGAAACATTGGGAGCAATCAGCCCCAGCATTTT
TRBV28	NA	TRBJ2-6	NA	CASSPGLISGANVLTF	TGTGCCAGCAGTCCCGGACTGATCTCTGGGGCCAACGTCCTGACTTTC
TRBV6-5	NA	TRBJ2-7	NA	CASSGGYEQYF	TGTGCCAGCAGCGGCGGGTACGAGCAGTACTTC
TRBV10-2	NA	TRBJ2-1	NA	CASSGPTGEQFF	TGCGCCAGCAGTGGCCCCACGGGTGAGCAGTTCTTC
TRBV18	once	TRBJ2-3	TRBD2	CASSPISGAEEEQYF	TGTGCCAGCTCACCGATTAGCGGGGCAGAGGAAGAGCAGTATTTT
TRBV5-1	few	TRBJ2-7	NA	CASSLGVSYEQYF	TGCGCCAGCAGCTTAGGGGTCTCCTACGAGCAGTACTTC
TRBV7-9	NA	TRBJ2-7	NA	CASSLTQYEQYF	TGTGCCAGCAGCCTAACTCAATACGAGCAGTACTTC
TRBV7-9	NA	TRBJ2-2	TRBD1	CASSFETGGTGELFF	TGTGCCAGCAGCTTCGAGACAGGGGGAACCGGGGAGCTGTTTTTT